Described below is a single T cell receptor beta chain sequence and its context. Its recognized antigen is unknown. No base quality values were provided; no much bigger clone lies one nucleotide off. Genomic DNA was extracted from sorted cells with the Quick-DNA Microprep Kit. TCRbeta DNA was amplified with the immunoSEQ hsTCRbeta kit following the manufacturer's protocol. TCRbeta libraries were sequenced on an Illumina MiSeq instrument. As for the authors' bioinformatics: Once out-of-frame sequences had been removed, some 2 million distinct TCRbeta sequences were left, which works out to an average of approximately 61,000 per individual. Each individual was scored by the count of 150 to 200 previously reported CMV-associated TCRbeta sequences and the total productive distinct TCRbeta count. A beta-binomial model was reimplemented in Python, and random forests from scikit-learn, run with default parameters, were trained on data from the US cohort. Classifier performance on the Belgian cohort was reported as the median AUC with percentile confidence intervals calculated over 10,000 bootstrap iterations. In TCRdb, the immuneACCESS table is reduced to in-frame sequences with V and J assigned. These tables do not hold every clone; where another copy was compared, an unresolved V gene accounts for under half, and the others remain unexplained. Clone size and V and J calls were adopted from that table, with D and trimming inferred from the DNA. Here the sample has approximately 74,000 clones; 76% occur a single time. The ten most abundant clones make up roughly 4.4% of the sample.

CDR1 and CDR2, looked up from the germline V gene, are MGHRA and YSYEKL. Measured from the cysteine to the phenylalanine, the CDR3 is 14 residues long. The only DNA kept is the CDR3, 42 bases in frame from the first base. V lost 3 bases and J lost 6 bases; the stretch between them is 14 bases long. Single viable CD3+CD4+CD8-CD45RO+ cells were sorted as memory CD4+ T cells on a FACSAria II. CMV serostatus was assessed using a Roche Elecsys assay, by which serum IgG against CMV pp150, pp28, p38 and p52 was detected. Once the samples were thawed, total CD4+ T cells were enriched through positive selection using CD4 magnetic microbeads. The samples came from a separate study whose specific focus was interrogating the CD4+ T cell memory repertoire. Peripheral blood mononuclear cells were isolated and cryopreserved according to standard operating procedures, and serum was stored at -80 degrees C. The staining relied on CD3-PerCP (BW264/56), CD4-APC (RPA-T4), CD45RO-PE (UCHT1) and CD8-Pacific Orange (3B5) antibodies, and Sytox blue was used to exclude non-viable cells.

The sample is drawn from a study of memory CD4+ T cells and cytomegalovirus serostatus (dated by TCRdb to between 2018 and 2021). Regarding the research as a whole: The roughly 35 healthy Belgian adults in the cohort included 9 who were CMV seropositive and around 25 who were CMV seronegative. To replicate a published TCR-based CMV serostatus classifier, the researchers sequenced the CD4+ memory TCRbeta repertoires of a Belgian cohort whose cytomegalovirus serostatus was known. Results and caveats for the whole study, not just this receptor: Among the roughly 160 previously reported CMV-associated TCRbeta sequences, 67 showed up in the CD4+ memory repertoires, with each one found in between one and five individuals. The original-framework classifier achieved a median bootstrapped AUC of almost 0.97 with a 95% CI of 0.76-1.00 on the Belgian cohort. The results were interpreted as suggesting that the CMV-associated TCR signature is largely present in the CD4+ memory repertoire. Only CD4+CD45RO+ memory cells were sequenced, in contrast to the original study, in which naive and memory CD4+ and CD8+ populations were covered. For predicting CMV serostatus, the median bootstrapped AUC was approximately 0.95 using the original framework and about 0.9 using a US-trained random forest.

What was sequenced was memory CD4+ T cells from blood. The clonotype was recovered from an adult in good health and CMV-seropositive. The receptor chain draws on TRBV4-1 and TRBJ1-2, with TRBD1 as a weak D call on 5 bases. The CDR3 in this case is CASSHGGHSNGYTF. Here is the DNA: TGCGCCAGCAGCCACGGCGGACATTCAAATGGCTACACCTTC.